What follows describes a single T cell receptor beta chain. These data come from a study of blood T cell repertoires in COVID-19. Study background: Acute and convalescent COVID-19 specimens originated in the United States, Italy and Spain. T cells, B-cell-depleted T cells, or PBMCs supplied cDNA or gDNA.

TCRdb keeps only in-frame clones here, not all; method: immunoSEQ multiplex PCR. Of roughly 110,000 clones listed, roughly 83% are singletons. The TCR originated in a human donor in a cohort sampled during active COVID-19. Source material: peripheral blood.

The CDR3 loop is CASSQQSGGGTEAFF. CDR3 DNA: TGTGCCAGCAGCCAACAATCAGGGGGCGGAACTGAAGCTTTCTTT. The J gene is TRBJ1-1, the V gene TRBV3-1 (or the pseudogene TRBV3-2), with 8 bases aligning to TRBD1. This CDR3 region has 15 residues. V lost 2 bases, J lost 5 bases, and 7 bases stayed unmatched. Germline V CDR1 and CDR2: LGHDT, YNNKEL (reference sequence).